The text below deals with one TCR beta chain. Its antigen target is currently unknown. No much larger clonotype is one base removed from it; base qualities were not supplied. This entry comes from a study of blood T cell repertoires in COVID-19 (dated by TCRdb to the early 2020s). As for the study more broadly: Collaborator samples came from the United States, Italy and Spain and covered acute and convalescent phases of COVID-19. A freely available public database, intended as a resource for researchers studying the immune response to SARS-CoV-2, is where the repertoires were released. Sample metadata almost always included a de-identified subject ID, COVID-19 status, age in years and sex. The material from the prospective study consisted of cDNA or gDNA derived from T cells, B-cell-depleted T cells, or PBMCs. HLA class I and class II types, where available, came from metadata supplied by the sample provider rather than from assay-based typing. Samples were obtained from the ongoing ImmuneRACE study (first 160 participants) and from about 1,300 subjects provided by 6 global collaborators. Deeply sampled blood TCRbeta repertoires from subjects exposed to, actively infected with, or recovered from COVID-19 were included in the dataset. The investigation overall reported the following: The quantity of clinical and demographic metadata differed by source and by participant and was supplied without curation.

In the prospective study, participants were about 18 to 95 years old, resided in around 25 geographic areas of the United States, and were enrolled through a virtual design. In the prospective study, participants were assigned to cohorts based on the clinical history participants reported in a screening survey and a study questionnaire. For ImmuneRACE Cohort 3, a participant was defined as recovered based on two consecutive negative NP/OP PCR tests, clearance by a healthcare professional, or resolution of symptoms. In the prospective study, mobile phlebotomists collected whole blood, serum and a nasopharyngeal or oropharyngeal swab from each participant. Additional blood draws and questionnaires over an approximately 2-month period could optionally be provided by prospective study participants. Blood samples from the prospective study were shipped frozen or at room temperature prior to DNA extraction.

TCRbeta CDR3 regions were amplified from genomic DNA by means of the immunoSEQ Assay, a bias-controlled multiplex PCR. In the paper's pipeline: Within the assay, amplification of reference gene primers was used to estimate how many nucleated cells each sample contained. To quantify the absolute abundance of each unique TCRbeta CDR3 rearrangement, sequence reads were collapsed and filtered. For each sample, productive Simpson clonality was calculated as the square root of Simpson's diversity index over productive rearrangements. TCRdb carries this immuneACCESS record with in-frame sequences only. Its versions omit some clonotypes, under half of them owing to an unresolved V gene in the studies checked, with the rest unexplained. V and J calls plus clone size are reproduced from that table; the DNA served to infer D and trimming. The sample has about 160,000 clones on record, 65% to 85% of them singletons. Of the sample, 5% to 6% falls within the top ten clones.

CDR3 length: 16 amino acids, cysteine to phenylalanine. Left in the record is the CDR3 DNA by itself, 48 bases read in frame from the first base. Material for sequencing was PBMCs or T cells enriched from blood (not recorded which). This TCR derives from a man in his forties who had recovered from COVID-19. Recombination joined TRBV21-1 with TRBJ1-1; TRBD1, the table's D call, lacks a check against the DNA. TRBV21-1 counts as a pseudogene. For the CDR3, the sequence is CASSEEGARGDTEAFF. The DNA sequence reads TGTGCCAGCAGCGAAGAAGGAGCCAGGGGAGATACTGAAGCTTTCTTT.